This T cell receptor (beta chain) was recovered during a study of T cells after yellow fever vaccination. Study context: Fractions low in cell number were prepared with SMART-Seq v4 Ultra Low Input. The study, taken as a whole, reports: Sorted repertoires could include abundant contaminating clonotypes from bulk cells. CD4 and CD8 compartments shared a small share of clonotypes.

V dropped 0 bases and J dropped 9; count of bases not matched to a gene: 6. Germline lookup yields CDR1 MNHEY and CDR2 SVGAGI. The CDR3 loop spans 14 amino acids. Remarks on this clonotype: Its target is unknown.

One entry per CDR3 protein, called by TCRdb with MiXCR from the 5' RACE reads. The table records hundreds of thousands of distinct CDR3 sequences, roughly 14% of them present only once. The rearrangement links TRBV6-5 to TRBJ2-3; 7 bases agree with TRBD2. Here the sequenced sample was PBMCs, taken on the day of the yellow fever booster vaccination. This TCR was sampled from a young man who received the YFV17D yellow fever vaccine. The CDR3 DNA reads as TGTGCCAGCAGTTACTCGACTAGCCAGGTCACGCAGTATTTT. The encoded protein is CASSYSTSQVTQYF.